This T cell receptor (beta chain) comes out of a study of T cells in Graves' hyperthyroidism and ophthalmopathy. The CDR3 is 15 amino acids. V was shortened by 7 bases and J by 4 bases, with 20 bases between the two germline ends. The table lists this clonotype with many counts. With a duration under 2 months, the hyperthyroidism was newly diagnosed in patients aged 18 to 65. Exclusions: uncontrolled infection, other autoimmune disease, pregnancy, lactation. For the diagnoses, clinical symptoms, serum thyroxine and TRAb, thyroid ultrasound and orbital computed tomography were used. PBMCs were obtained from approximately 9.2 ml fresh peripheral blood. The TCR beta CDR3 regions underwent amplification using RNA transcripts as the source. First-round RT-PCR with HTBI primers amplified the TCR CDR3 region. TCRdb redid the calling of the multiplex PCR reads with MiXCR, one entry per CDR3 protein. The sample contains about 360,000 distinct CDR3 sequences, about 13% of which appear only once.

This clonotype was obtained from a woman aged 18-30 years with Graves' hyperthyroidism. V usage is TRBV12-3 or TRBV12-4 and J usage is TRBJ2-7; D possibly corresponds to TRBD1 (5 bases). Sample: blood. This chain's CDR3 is CASTHRGTVVYEQYF. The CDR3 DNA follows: TGTGCCAGCACCCATAGGGGAACTGTGGTGTACGAGCAGTACTTC.